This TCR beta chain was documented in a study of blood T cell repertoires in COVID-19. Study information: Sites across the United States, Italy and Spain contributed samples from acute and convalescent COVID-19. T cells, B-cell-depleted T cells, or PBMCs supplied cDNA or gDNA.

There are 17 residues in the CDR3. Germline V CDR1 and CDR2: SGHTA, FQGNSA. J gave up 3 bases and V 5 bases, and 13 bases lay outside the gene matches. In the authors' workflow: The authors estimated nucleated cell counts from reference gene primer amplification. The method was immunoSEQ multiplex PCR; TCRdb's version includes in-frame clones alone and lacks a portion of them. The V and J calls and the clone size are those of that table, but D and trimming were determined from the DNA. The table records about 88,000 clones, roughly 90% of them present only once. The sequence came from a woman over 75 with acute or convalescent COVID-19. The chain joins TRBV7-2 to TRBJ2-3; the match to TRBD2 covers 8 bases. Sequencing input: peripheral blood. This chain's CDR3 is CASSPPGGSLLTDTQYF. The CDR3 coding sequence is TGTGCCAGCAGCCCCCCGGGAGGGTCCCTTCTAACAGATACGCAGTATTTT.